This TCR beta chain was observed in a study of high-grade serous ovarian cancer treatment subgroups. CDR1 is MRHNA and CDR2 is SNTAGT in the germline V gene. V lost 0 bases and J lost 6, with 8 bases in between. The CDR3 has 14 amino acids. Tumor tissue was taken before any definitive surgery or chemotherapy was given. This table comes from immunoSEQ multiplex PCR, and its TCRdb copy is limited to in-frame clones, with some not included. The sample carries under 3,500 clones, about 80% recorded once. This sequence originates from a human donor with high-grade serous ovarian cancer. Sequenced sample: tumor tissue. This chain joins TRBV6-4 and TRBJ2-2, with D tentatively TRBD2 (5 bases). CDR3 region: CASSDSPGSGELFF. The CDR3 DNA follows: TGTGCCAGCAGTGACTCCCCGGGATCCGGGGAGCTGTTTTTT.